The 9 T cell receptor beta chains in this list originate from one sample, sequenced in a study of beta chain features in type 1 diabetes. Investigators reverse transcribed all isolated RNA, so they sequenced expressed TCRB transcripts. Using immunoSEQ multiplex PCR, the repertoire was profiled, and TCRdb retains in-frame clones only, with some absent. The table records under 450,000 clones, about 14% of them present only once. Sequenced material: naive CD4+ T cells from blood. The receptor source for this set is a man aged 25 to 40 in good health.

This chain connects TRBV19 to TRBJ2-5, with TRBD1 matching 7 bases. Trimming removed 5 bases from V and 4 bases from J; junction bases left unmatched: 4. Germline CDR1 LNHDA, CDR2 SQIVND (reference sequence). The CDR3 covers 13 residues. CDR3 residues: CASSQTGVETQYF. CDR3 bases: TGTGCCAGTAGTCAAACAGGGGTAGAGACCCAGTACTTC.

J is TRBJ2-3 and V is TRBV30, with 9 bases identical to TRBD1. The ends lost 5 bases at V and 4 bases at J; junction bases unmatched: 1. There are 12 residues in the CDR3. Germline assignment: CDR1 GTSNPN and CDR2 SVGIG (reference sequence). The CDR3 reads CAWGQGSDTQYF. CDR3 bases: TGTGCCTGGGGACAGGGGTCAGATACGCAGTATTTT.

This clone was detected only a few times. V and J are TRBV15 and TRBJ1-5, with 7 bases identical to TRBD1. Per germline, CDR1 LNHNV and CDR2 YYDKDF (reference sequence). This CDR3 contains 15 residues. V dropped 4 bases and J dropped 0; count of bases not matched to a gene: 3. CDR3: CATSKGTVSNQPQHF. The CDR3 nucleotides read TGTGCCACCAGCAAAGGGACAGTTAGCAATCAGCCCCAGCATTTT. The entire variable domain, with the rest obtained from reference TRBV15 and TRBJ1-5, is as follows: DAMVIQNPRYQVTQFGKPVTLSCSQTLNHNVMYWYQQKSSQAPKLLFHYYDKDFNNEADTPDNFQSRRPNTSFCFLDIRSPGLGDTAMYLCATSKGTVSNQPQHFGDGTRLSIL.

This clone was found a few times. CDR3 nucleotides: TGTGCCAGCAGCGCGCACAGGGCTCCTCGCCAAGAGACCCAGTACTTC. Its translation is CASSAHRAPRQETQYF. V and J are TRBV11-2 and TRBJ2-5; possible D gene TRBD1, 6 bases. Germline V gene data show CDR1 as SGHAT and CDR2 as FQNNGV. Trimming pared 5 bases from V and 1 base from J, leaving 17 bases between. The CDR3 extends over 16 amino acids. The whole variable domain, remainder taken from reference TRBV11-2 and TRBJ2-5, is EAGVAQSPRYKIIEKRQSVAFWCNPISGHATLYWYQQILGQGPKLLIQFQNNGVVDDSQLPKDRFSAERLKGVDSTLKIQPAKLEDSAVYLCASSAHRAPRQETQYFGPGTRLLVL.

This clone turned up a few times. V usage is TRBV7-6 and J usage is TRBJ2-1; a weak D match, TRBD1 (5 bases). Germline V gives CDR1 SGHVS, CDR2 FNYEAQ. Trimming stripped 5 bases from V and 16 bases from J, with 12 bases between. CDR3 length: 10 residues. The DNA for the CDR3 is TGTGCCAGCAGCCAGGGCGAGAGCTTCTTC. Amino acid sequence: CASSQGESFF.

This clone has a handful of counts. V gene TRBV2 combines with J gene TRBJ2-3, with D unclear. V lost 7 bases and J lost 0, with 8 bases in between. From germline, CDR1 is SNHLY and CDR2 FYNNEI. This CDR3 is 13 amino acids long. This CDR3 is CASNALSTDTQYF. In DNA form, the CDR3 reads TGTGCCAGCAACGCGTTGAGCACAGATACGCAGTATTTT. Full variable domain (outside the CDR3, taken from reference TRBV2 and TRBJ2-3): EPEVTQTPSHQVTQMGQEVILRCVPISNHLYFYWYRQILGQKVEFLVSFYNNEISEKSEIFDDQFSVERPDGSNFTLKIRSTKLEDSAMYFCASNALSTDTQYFGPGTRLTVL.

The CDR3 spells CASIKTGETQYF. In DNA, the CDR3 is TGTGCCAGCATTAAGACAGGAGAGACCCAGTACTTC. This chain links TRBV7-9 with TRBJ2-5, with D maybe TRBD1 (6 bases). The ends were cut back, 7 bases at V and 4 bases at J, with 10 bases in the middle. Germline V CDR1 and CDR2: SEHNR, FQNEAQ (reference sequence). This CDR3 contains 12 residues. Full variable domain (outside the CDR3, taken from reference TRBV7-9 and TRBJ2-5): DTGVSQNPRHKITKRGQNVTFRCDPISEHNRLYWYRQTLGQGPEFLTYFQNEAQLEKSRLLSDRFSAERPKGSFSTLEIQRTEQGDSAMYLCASIKTGETQYFGPGTRLLVL.

This clone came up a few times. The V gene is TRBV7-9, the J gene TRBJ2-4; D is perhaps TRBD1 or TRBD2 (5 bases each). The V end was cut by 3 bases, the J end by 6 bases, with 18 bases between. The germline V gene has CDR1 SEHNR and CDR2 FQNEAQ (reference sequence). The CDR3 length is 16 residues. CDR3 coding DNA: TGTGCCAGCAGCTTCCCCACCGGGGTCGGGGCAAACATTCAGTACTTC. Translated, it gives CASSFPTGVGANIQYF.

A single count supports this clone. V is TRBV6-6 and J is TRBJ2-1; D gene ambiguous. CDR3 length: 12 amino acids. In germline, CDR1 is MNHNY, CDR2 SVGAGI (reference sequence). V gave up 6 bases and J gave up 4 bases, with 7 bases separating them. The CDR3, as DNA: TGTGCCAGCAGCGAAGGGTACAATGAGCAGTTCTTC. This encodes CASSEGYNEQFF.